The source of this T cell receptor beta chain is a study of T cell responses to AZD1222 COVID-19 vaccine (dated by TCRdb to the early 2020s). Concerning the study at large: A total of 233 trial participants underwent TCR sequencing, of whom some 210 received two doses of AZD1222 and about 25 received two doses of the MenACWY control vaccine. Trial participants were enrolled by age into 18-55, 56-69 and 70-plus year subgroups, with approximately 150, 30 and 60 TCR-sequenced participants respectively.

General study outcomes and caveats: Nearly half of unique spike-specific TCRs reportedly recognized epitopes outside regions mutated in the B.1.351 and B.1.1.7 variants. The 56-69-year group was small, and its depth increase did not reach significance, likely because of low power. Most participants were white British and females outnumbered males, and the authors suggested that clonal diversity may have been underestimated. The whole spike protein was spanned by vaccine-associated CD4 TCRs, and dominant responses were seen in regions 160-218 and 743-854. Spike-specific TCR breadth and depth rose significantly after two AZD1222 doses compared with day 0 and with MenACWY recipients. Conclusions about previously exposed vaccinees are limited, since just 6 or 7 AZD1222 recipients were seropositive for SARS-CoV-2 at baseline. No day 14 peak-response samples were available, so repertoires were characterized only after the peak T cell response.

The CDR3 regions of human TCRbeta chains were analyzed by immunosequencing. Processing in the source paper ran as follows. Repertoire TCRs were checked for matches against a reference library of SARS-CoV-2-specific TCRs that had been generated using the MIRA antigen-specificity platform. Breadth meant the fraction of unique TCRs that were SARS-CoV-2-associated, whereas depth meant the fraction of total T cells that were SARS-CoV-2-associated. Using the MIRA data, each spike-specific TCR was assigned both to the spike region to which the TCR was reactive and to a CD4 or CD8 class. Log10-transformed breadth and depth values were compared by one-way ANOVA with Sidak's multiple comparisons tests. TCRdb retrieved this table from immuneACCESS and kept in-frame rearrangements only. Not all clones are present; in checked studies, unresolved V genes account for under half, and no reason is known for the remainder. V and J calls plus clone size are reproduced from that table; the DNA served to infer D and trimming. The sample yields 100,000 to 150,000 clones; around nine tenths were counted once. 6% to 8.5% of the sample lies in the top ten.

As regards this clone: It has no known antigen specificity. Per-base qualities were not stored, and no clone one base away is much larger.

Taken with the paper, the label for time point translates to: about 28 days (+/-7) after the second vaccine dose. Because spike-specific TCR depth and breadth did not differ between the two schedules, AZD1222 recipients who got a second dose at roughly 4 weeks were pooled with those who got a second dose at roughly 12 weeks. Vaccinee samples were obtained from the UK trials COV001 and COV002, which included a single-blind randomized controlled phase 2/3 trial of AZD1222 (ChAdOx1 nCoV-19) in healthy adults. For TCRbeta chain sequencing, PBMC samples from trial participants were taken at day 0 and at day 28 after the second dose. The TCR comes from an adult who received the AZD1222 COVID-19 vaccine. The sequences come from peripheral blood, collected 28 days after the second AZD1222 dose.

At the DNA level, the sequence is TGTGCCAGTAGCCTCTTGGCGGGAGATGAGCAGTTCTTC. It codes for CASSLLAGDEQFF. This chain joins TRBV19 to TRBJ2-1; TRBD2 fits 7 bases in the junction. CDR1 and CDR2, per the germline V gene (reference sequence), are LNHDA and SQIVND. The CDR3 has 13 amino acids, counting the end cysteine and phenylalanine. This entry keeps only the CDR3 DNA: 39 bases, framed from base 1. Compared with germline, V lacks 6 bases and J lacks 8 bases; bases without a gene match: 7.